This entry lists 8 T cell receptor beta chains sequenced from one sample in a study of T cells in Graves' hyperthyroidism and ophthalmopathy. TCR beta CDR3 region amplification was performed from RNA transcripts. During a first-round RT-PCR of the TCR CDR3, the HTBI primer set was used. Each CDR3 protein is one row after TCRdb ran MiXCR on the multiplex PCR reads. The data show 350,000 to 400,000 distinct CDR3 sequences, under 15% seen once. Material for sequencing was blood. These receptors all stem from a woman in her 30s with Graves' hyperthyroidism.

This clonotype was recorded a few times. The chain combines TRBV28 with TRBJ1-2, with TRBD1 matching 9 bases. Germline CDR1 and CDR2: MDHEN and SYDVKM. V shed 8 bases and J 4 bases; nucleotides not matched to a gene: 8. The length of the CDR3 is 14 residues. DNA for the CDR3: TGTGCCAGCCGTTCTATGACAGGGGGCTATGGCTACACCTTC. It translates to CASRSMTGGYGYTF.

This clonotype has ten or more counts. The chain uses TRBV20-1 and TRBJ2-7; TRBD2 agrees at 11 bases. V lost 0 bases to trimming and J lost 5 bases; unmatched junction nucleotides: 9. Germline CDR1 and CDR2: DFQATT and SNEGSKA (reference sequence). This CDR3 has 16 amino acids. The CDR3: CSARDATSGSLNEQYF. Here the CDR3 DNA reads TGCAGTGCTAGAGATGCAACTAGCGGGAGTCTGAACGAGCAGTACTTC.

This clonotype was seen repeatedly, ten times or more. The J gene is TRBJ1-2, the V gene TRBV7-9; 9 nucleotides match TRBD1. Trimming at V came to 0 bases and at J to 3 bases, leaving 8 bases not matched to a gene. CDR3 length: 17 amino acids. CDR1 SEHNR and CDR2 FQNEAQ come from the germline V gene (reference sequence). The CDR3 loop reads CASSLAVMGQGDYGYTF. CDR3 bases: TGTGCCAGCAGCTTAGCAGTAATGGGACAGGGAGACTATGGCTACACCTTC. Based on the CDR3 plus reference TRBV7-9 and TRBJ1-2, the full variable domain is DTGVSQNPRHKITKRGQNVTFRCDPISEHNRLYWYRQTLGQGPEFLTYFQNEAQLEKSRLLSDRFSAERPKGSFSTLEIQRTEQGDSAMYLCASSLAVMGQGDYGYTFGSGTRLTVV.

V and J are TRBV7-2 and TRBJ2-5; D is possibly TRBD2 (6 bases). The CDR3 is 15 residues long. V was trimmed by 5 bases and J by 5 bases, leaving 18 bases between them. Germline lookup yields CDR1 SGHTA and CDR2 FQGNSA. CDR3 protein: CASSPSWGEWETQYF. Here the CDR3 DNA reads TGTGCCAGCAGCCCCTCCTGGGGGGAGTGGGAGACCCAGTACTTC.

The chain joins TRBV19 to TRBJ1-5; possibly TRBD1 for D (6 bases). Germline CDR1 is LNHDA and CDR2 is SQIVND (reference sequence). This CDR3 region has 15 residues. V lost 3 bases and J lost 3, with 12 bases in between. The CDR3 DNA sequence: TGTGCCAGTAGTATGGGGGACACCTACAATCAGCCCCAGCATTTT. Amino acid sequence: CASSMGDTYNQPQHF.

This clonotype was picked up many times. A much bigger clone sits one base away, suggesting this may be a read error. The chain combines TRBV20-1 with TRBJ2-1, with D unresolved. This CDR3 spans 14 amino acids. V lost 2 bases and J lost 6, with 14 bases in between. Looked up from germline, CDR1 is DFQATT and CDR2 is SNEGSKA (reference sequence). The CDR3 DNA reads TGCAGTGCTAGACGTGGCGGAGCAGCCAATGAGCAGTTCTTC. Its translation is CSARRGGAANEQFF.

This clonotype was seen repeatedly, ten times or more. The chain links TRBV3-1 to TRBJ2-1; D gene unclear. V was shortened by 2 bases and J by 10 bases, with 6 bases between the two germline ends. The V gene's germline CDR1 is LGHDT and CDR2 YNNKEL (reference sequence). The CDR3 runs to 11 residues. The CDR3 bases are TGTGCCAGCAGCCAAAGTCCAGAGCAGTTCTTC. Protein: CASSQSPEQFF.

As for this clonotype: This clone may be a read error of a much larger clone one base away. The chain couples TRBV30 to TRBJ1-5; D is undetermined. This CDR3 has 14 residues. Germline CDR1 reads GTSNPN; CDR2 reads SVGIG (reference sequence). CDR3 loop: CGWSGRAFNQPQHF. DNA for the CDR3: TGTGGCTGGAGTGGGAGGGCATTCAATCAGCCCCAGCATTTT.